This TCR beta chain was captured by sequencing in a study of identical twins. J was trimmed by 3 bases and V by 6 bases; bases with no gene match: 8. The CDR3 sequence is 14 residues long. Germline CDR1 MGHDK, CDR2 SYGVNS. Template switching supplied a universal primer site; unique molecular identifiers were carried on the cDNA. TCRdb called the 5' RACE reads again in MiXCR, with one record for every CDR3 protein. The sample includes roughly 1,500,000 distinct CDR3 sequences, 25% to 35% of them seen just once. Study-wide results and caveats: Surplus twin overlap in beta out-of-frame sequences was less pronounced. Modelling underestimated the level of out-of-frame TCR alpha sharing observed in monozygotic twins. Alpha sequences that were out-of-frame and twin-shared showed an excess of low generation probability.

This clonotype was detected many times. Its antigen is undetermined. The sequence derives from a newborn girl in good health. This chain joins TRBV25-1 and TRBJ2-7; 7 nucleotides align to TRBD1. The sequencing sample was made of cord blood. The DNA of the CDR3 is TGTGCCAGCAGCGGAGGACAGGATTTCTACGAGCAGTACTTC. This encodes CASSGGQDFYEQYF.